This T cell receptor beta chain was sequenced for a study of OX40 agonist ivuxolimab in advanced cancers. Across the study: As their treatment, patients were administered ivuxolimab, an agonistic anti-OX40 (CD134) antibody.

Profiling relied on immunoSEQ multiplex PCR, and the TCRdb table lists in-frame clones only, not all of them. The repertoire holds roughly 60,000 clones, around 87% seen once, with approximately 4.8% in the top ten. This CDR3 is 14 amino acids long. The V end lost 2 bases, the J end lost 4 bases, and 12 bases lay between the germline ends. Per germline, CDR1 SGHKS and CDR2 YYEKEE (reference sequence). The clonotype comes from an adult with an advanced solid tumor such as melanoma, head and neck, liver or kidney cancer. The gene calls are TRBV5-5 and TRBJ1-1, with D uncertain. The sample in question was CD4+ or CD8+ T cells sorted from blood, obtained in a trial of the OX40 agonist ivuxolimab. CDR3 bases: TGTGCCAGCAGCTTTGGTAGGGTTGGCACTGAAGCTTTCTTT. This codes for CASSFGRVGTEAFF.